This entry features one T cell receptor beta chain sequence. The entry originates in a study of blood T cell repertoires in COVID-19. Overall study context: Sites across the United States, Italy and Spain contributed samples from acute and convalescent COVID-19. In each case, the material was cDNA or gDNA derived from T cells, B-cell-depleted T cells, or PBMCs.

Per the authors' pipeline: Estimation of nucleated cell counts relied on the amplification of reference gene primers. Produced via immunoSEQ multiplex PCR; TCRdb's table is partial and in-frame only. The DNA gave D and trimming, while V, J and clone size come from that table. The sample has 49,000 or so clones, 87% seen once. V lost 8 bases to trimming and J lost 2 bases, with 13 bases between them. Germline V gene lookup returns CDR1 SGDLS and CDR2 YYNGEE. CDR3 length: 13 amino acids. Sequencing was done on a sample of peripheral blood. The genes are TRBV9 and TRBJ1-2; D gene uncertain. The receptor comes from a man aged 50-60 years with active COVID-19. DNA for the CDR3: TGTGCCAGTCCGGCGAGGTCGAACTATGGCTACACCTTC. It encodes CASPARSNYGYTF.